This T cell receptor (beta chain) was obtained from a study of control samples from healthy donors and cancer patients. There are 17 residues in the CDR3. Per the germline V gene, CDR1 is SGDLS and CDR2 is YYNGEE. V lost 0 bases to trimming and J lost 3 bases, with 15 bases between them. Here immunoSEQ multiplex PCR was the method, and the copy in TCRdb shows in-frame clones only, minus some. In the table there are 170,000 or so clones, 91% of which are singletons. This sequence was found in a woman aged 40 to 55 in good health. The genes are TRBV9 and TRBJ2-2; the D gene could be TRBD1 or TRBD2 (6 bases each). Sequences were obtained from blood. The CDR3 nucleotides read TGTGCCAGCAGCGTAGGTAATACGGGGGCCGACACCGGGGAGCTGTTTTTT. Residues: CASSVGNTGADTGELFF.